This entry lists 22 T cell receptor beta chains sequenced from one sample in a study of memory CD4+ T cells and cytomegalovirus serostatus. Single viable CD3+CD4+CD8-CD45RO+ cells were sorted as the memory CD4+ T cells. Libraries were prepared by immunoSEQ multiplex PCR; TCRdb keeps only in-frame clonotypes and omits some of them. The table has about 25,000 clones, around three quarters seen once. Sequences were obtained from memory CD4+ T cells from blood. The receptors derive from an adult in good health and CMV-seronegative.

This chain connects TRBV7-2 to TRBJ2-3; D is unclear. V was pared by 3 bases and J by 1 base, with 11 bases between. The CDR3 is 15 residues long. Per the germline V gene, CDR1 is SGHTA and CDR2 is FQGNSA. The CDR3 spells CASSFRVEGTDTQYF. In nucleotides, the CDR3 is TGTGCCAGCAGCTTTCGCGTAGAGGGCACAGATACGCAGTATTTT.

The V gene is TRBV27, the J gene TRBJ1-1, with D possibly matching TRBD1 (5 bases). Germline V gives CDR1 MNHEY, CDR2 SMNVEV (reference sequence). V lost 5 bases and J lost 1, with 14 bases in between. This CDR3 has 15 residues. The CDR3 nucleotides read TGTGCCAGCAGTCCATTATCTACAGGGAACACTGAAGCTTTCTTT. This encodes CASSPLSTGNTEAFF.

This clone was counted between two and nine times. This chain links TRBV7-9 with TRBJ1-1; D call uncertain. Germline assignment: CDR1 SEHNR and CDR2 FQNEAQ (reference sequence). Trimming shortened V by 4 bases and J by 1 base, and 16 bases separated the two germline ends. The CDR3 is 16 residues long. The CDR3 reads CASSSRRPDPNTEAFF. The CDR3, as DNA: TGTGCCAGCAGCTCCAGGAGGCCGGACCCGAACACTGAAGCTTTCTTT.

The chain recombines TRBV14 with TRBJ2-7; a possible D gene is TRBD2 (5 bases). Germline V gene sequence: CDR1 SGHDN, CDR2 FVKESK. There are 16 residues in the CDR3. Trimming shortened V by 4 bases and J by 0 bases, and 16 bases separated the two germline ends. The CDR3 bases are TGTGCCAGCAGCCCCCTTGAACAACGGGGCTCCTACGAGCAGTACTTC. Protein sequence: CASSPLEQRGSYEQYF.

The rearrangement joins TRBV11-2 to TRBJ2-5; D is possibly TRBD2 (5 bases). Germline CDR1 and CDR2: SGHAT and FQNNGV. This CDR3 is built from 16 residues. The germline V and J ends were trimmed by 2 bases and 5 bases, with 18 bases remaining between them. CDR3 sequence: CASSLRGSGRRETQYF. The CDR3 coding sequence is TGTGCCAGCAGCTTAAGAGGATCCGGCAGGAGGGAGACCCAGTACTTC.

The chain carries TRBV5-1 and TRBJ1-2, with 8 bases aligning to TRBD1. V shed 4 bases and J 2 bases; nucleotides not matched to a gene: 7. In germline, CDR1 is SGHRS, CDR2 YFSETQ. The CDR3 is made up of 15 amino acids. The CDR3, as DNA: TGCGCCAGCAGCCTTGGACAGGGCGACAACTATGGCTACACCTTC. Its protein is CASSLGQGDNYGYTF.

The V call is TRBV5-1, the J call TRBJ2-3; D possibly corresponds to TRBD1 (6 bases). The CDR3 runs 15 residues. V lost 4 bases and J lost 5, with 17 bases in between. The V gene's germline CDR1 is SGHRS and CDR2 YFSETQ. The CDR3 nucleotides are TGCGCCAGCAGCCCGGGCCAGGGGTCAAGAGATACGCAGTATTTT. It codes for CASSPGQGSRDTQYF.

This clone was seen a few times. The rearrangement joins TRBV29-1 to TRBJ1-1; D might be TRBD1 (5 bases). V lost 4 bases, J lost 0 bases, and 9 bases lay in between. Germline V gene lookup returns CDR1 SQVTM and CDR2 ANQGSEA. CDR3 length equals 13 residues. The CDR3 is CSVVDSMNTEAFF. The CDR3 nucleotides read TGCAGCGTTGTCGACAGCATGAACACTGAAGCTTTCTTT. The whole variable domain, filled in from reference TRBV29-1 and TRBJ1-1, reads SAVISQKPSRDICQRGTSLTIQCQVDSQVTMMFWYRQQPGQSLTLIATANQGSEATYESGFVIDKFPISRPNLTFSTLTVSNMSPEDSSIYLCSVVDSMNTEAFFGQGTRLTVV.

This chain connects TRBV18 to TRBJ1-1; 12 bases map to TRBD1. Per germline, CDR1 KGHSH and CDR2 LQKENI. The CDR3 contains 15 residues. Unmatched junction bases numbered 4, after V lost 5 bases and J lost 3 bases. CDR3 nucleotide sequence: TGTGCCAGCTCAGCCGGGACAGGGGGCCACACTGAAGCTTTCTTT. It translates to CASSAGTGGHTEAFF.

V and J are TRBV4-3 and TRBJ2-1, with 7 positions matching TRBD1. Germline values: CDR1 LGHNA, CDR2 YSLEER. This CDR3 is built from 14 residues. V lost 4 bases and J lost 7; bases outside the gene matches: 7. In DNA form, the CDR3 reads TGCGCCAGCAGCCGGAACCTACAGGGGAATGAGCAGTTCTTC. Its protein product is CASSRNLQGNEQFF.

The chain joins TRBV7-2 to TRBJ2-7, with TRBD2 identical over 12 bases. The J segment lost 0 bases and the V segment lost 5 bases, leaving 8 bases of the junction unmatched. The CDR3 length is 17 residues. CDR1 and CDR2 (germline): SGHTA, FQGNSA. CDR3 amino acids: CASSTQGLAGRSYEQYF. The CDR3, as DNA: TGTGCCAGCAGCACACAAGGACTAGCGGGGCGCTCCTACGAGCAGTACTTC. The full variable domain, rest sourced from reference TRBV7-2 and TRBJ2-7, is GAGVSQSPSNKVTEKGKDVELRCDPISGHTALYWYRQSLGQGLEFLIYFQGNSAPDKSGLPSDRFSAERTGGSVSTLTIQRTQQEDSAVYLCASSTQGLAGRSYEQYFGPGTRLTVT.

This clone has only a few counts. As DNA, the CDR3 is TGTGCCAGCAGCTTAGCTCGGGTCCGAGAGCAGTTCTTC. Residues: CASSLARVREQFF. This sequence joins TRBV7-2 and TRBJ2-1; D is unresolved. Trimming left V 0 bases short and J 10 bases short, with 10 bases between. CDR1 SGHTA and CDR2 FQGNSA come from the germline V gene. The CDR3 is 13 amino acids. The full variable domain, with the rest looked up from reference TRBV7-2 and TRBJ2-1, is GAGVSQSPSNKVTEKGKDVELRCDPISGHTALYWYRQSLGQGLEFLIYFQGNSAPDKSGLPSDRFSAERTGGSVSTLTIQRTQQEDSAVYLCASSLARVREQFFGPGTRLTVL.

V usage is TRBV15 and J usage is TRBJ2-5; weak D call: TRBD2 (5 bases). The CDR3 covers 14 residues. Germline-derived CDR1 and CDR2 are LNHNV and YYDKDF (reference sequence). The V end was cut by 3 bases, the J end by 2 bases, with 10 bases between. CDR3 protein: CATSSRGAQETQYF. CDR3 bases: TGTGCCACCAGCAGTCGGGGAGCACAAGAGACCCAGTACTTC.

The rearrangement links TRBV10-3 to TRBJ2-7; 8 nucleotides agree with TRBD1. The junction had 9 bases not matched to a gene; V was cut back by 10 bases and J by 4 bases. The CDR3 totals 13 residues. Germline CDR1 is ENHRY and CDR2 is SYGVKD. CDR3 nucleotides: TGTGCCAGCAAGACAGGGGAGGAATACGAGCAGTACTTC. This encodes CASKTGEEYEQYF.

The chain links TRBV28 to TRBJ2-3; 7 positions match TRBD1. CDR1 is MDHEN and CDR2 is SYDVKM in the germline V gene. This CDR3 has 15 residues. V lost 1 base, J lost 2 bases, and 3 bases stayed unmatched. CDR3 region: CASSLLGQHTDTQYF. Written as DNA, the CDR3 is TGTGCCAGCAGTTTATTGGGACAGCACACAGATACGCAGTATTTT.

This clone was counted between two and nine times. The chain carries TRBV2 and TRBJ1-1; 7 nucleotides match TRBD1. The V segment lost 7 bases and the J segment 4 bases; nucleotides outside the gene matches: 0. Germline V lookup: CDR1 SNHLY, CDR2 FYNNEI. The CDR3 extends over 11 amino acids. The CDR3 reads CASTGGTEAFF. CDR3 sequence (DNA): TGTGCCAGCACAGGGGGCACTGAAGCTTTCTTT.

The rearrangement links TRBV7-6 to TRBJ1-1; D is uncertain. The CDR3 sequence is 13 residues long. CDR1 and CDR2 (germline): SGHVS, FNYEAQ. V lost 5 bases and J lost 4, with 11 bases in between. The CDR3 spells CASSTQDLTEAFF. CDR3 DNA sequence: TGTGCCAGCAGCACCCAGGACCTCACTGAAGCTTTCTTT.

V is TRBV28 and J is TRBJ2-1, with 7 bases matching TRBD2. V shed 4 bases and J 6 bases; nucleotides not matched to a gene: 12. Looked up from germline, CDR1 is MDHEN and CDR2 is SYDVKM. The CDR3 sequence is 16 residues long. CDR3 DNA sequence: TGTGCCAGCAGTTCAACCCCGTCGGCGGGAGTCAATGAGCAGTTCTTC. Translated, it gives CASSSTPSAGVNEQFF.

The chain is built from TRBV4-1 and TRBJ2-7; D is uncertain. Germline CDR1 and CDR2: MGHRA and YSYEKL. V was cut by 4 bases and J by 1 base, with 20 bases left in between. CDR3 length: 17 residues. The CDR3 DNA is TGCGCCAGCAGCCGGTCCGAAAAGCATCAAAGGTCCTACGAGCAGTACTTC. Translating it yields CASSRSEKHQRSYEQYF.

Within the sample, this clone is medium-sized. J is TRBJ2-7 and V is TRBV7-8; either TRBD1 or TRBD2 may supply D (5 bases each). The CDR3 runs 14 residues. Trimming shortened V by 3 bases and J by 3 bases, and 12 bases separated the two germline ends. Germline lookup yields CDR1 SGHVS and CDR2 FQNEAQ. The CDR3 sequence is CASSLGEMGYEQYF. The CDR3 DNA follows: TGTGCCAGCAGCTTGGGGGAGATGGGCTACGAGCAGTACTTC. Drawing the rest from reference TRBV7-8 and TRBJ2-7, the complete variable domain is GAGVSQSPRYKVAKRGQDVALRCDPISGHVSLFWYQQALGQGPEFLTYFQNEAQLDKSGLPSDRFFAERPEGSVSTLKIQRTQQEDSAVYLCASSLGEMGYEQYFGPGTRLTVT.

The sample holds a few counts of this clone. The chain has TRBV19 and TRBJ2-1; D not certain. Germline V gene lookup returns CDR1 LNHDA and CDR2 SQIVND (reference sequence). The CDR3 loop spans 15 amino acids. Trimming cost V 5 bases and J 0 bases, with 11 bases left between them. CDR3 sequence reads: CASSHLANSYNEQFF. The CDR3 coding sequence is TGTGCCAGTAGTCATCTCGCGAACTCCTACAATGAGCAGTTCTTC.

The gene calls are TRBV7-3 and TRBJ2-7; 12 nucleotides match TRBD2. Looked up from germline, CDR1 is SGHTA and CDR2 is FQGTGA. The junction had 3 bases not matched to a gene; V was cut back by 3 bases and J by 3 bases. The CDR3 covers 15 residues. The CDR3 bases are TGTGCCAGCAGCTTGACTAGCGGGGGCCACTACGAGCAGTACTTC. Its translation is CASSLTSGGHYEQYF.